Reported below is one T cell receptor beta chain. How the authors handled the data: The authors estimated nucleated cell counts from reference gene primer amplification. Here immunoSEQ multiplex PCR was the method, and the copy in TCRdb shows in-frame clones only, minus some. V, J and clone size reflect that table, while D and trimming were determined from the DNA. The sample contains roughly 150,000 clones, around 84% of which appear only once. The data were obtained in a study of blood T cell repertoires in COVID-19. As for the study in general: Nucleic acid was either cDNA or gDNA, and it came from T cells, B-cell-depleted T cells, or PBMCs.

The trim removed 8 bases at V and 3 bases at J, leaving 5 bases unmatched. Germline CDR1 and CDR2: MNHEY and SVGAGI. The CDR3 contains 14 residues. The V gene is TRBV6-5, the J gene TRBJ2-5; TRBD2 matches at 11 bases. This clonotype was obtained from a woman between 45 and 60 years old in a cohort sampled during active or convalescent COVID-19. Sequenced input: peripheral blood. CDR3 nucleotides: TGTGCCAGCGATAGCGGGGGGGCAGAAGAGACCCAGTACTTC. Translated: CASDSGGAEETQYF.